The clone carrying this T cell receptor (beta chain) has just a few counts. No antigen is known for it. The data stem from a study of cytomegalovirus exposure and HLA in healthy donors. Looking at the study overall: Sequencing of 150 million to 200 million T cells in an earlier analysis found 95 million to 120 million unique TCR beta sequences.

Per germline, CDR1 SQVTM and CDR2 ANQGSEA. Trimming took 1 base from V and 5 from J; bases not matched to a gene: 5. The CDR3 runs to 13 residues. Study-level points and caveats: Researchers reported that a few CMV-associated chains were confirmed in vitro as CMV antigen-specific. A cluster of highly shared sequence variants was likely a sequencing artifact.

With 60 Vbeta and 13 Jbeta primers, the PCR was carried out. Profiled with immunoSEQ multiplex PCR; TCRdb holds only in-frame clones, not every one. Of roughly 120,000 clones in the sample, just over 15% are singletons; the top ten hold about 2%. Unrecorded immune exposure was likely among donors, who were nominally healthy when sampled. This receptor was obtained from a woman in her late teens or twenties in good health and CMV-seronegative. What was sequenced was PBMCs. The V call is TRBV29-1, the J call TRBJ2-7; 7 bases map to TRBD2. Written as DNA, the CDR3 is TGCAGCGTTGAAGGGGGCGGGAGCAACGAGCAGTACTTC. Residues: CSVEGGGSNEQYF.